This is a list of T cell receptor beta chains from one sample in a study of T cells after yellow fever vaccination. TCRdb independently ran MiXCR on the 5' RACE reads; one entry per CDR3 protein. The sample contains 200,000 to 300,000 distinct CDR3 sequences, roughly 13% of which appear only once. The source was CD4+ T cells sorted from PBMCs, collected 45 days after the yellow fever booster vaccination. These receptors originate from a man aged 25-45 years who received the YFV17D yellow fever vaccine. Both conserved end residues are part of each CDR3. Fields, in order: clone size, D gene, V gene, J gene, CDR3 DNA, CDR3 protein. The D gene is left open where the match is weak. Size is stated for part of the rows, as once, few or many counts, or as a class when the clone is expanded.

>NA|TRBD1|TRBV28|TRBJ2-4
TGTGCCAGCAGAACCTCGGGACAGGGCCCCCAGATATACTTC
CASRTSGQGPQIYF
>few|TRBD2|TRBV20-1|TRBJ2-5
TGCAGTGCTAGTGACGCGGGAGGAGCACAAGAGACCCAGTACTTC
CSASDAGGAQETQYF
>NA|TRBD2|TRBV7-2|TRBJ2-5
TGTGCCAGCAGCTGGGGACTAGCGGGAGGAGTAGAGACCCAGTACTTC
CASSWGLAGGVETQYF
>NA|TRBD1|TRBV5-1|TRBJ2-3
TGCGCCAGCAGCCCGGGACAGGCAACAGATACGCAGTATTTT
CASSPGQATDTQYF
>few|NA|TRBV3-1|TRBJ2-3
TGTGCCAGCAGCCAGAACCCGGGACGCTCAGATACGCAGTATTTT
CASSQNPGRSDTQYF
>NA|NA|TRBV7-2|TRBJ1-5
TGTGCCAGCAGCTTTCAAGGTTTGGGTCAGCCCCAGCATTTT
CASSFQGLGQPQHF
>NA|NA|TRBV28|TRBJ2-7
TGTGCCAGCAGTTTATGGACGGGAGAGCAGTACTTC
CASSLWTGEQYF
>few|NA|TRBV7-8|TRBJ1-1
TGTGCCAGCAGCTTAGTGGGAGGTTTCACTGAAGCTTTCTTT
CASSLVGGFTEAFF
>few|TRBD2|TRBV6-5|TRBJ2-2
TGTGCCAGCAGTTACTTCCGGGACTACAACACCGGGGAGCTGTTTTTT
CASSYFRDYNTGELFF
>few|TRBD2|TRBV6-6|TRBJ2-3
TGTGCCAGCAGAGCGGGGTTCCGGGATACGCAGTATTTT
CASRAGFRDTQYF
>NA|TRBD1|TRBV4-3|TRBJ2-3
TGCGCCAGCAGCCAAGGTGGGACAGCGCCGCATACGCAGTATTTT
CASSQGGTAPHTQYF
>NA|NA|TRBV12-3/TRBV12-4|TRBJ2-5
TGTGCCAGCAGTTTGCCAGGGTTGAGTGGAGAGACCCAGTACTTC
CASSLPGLSGETQYF
>NA|TRBD2|TRBV11-2|TRBJ2-3
TGTGCCAGCAGCTTAGAGGCTAGCGGGAGGGGGAACACAGATACGCAGTATTTT
CASSLEASGRGNTDTQYF
>few|TRBD2|TRBV7-2|TRBJ2-2
TGTGCCAGCAGCTTAGGACTAGCGGGAGGGCAGTTGAAGCTGTTTTTT
CASSLGLAGGQLKLFF
>NA|NA|TRBV12-3/TRBV12-4|TRBJ2-1
TGTTCCACCACAGCGGGCGAGAGCTCCTACAATGAGCAGTTCTTC
CSTTAGESSYNEQFF